This section outlines one TCR beta chain sequence together with its context. The antigen is unknown. The data derive from a study of T cells after yellow fever vaccination. Study in general: Fractions with few cells were prepared using SMART-Seq v4 Ultra Low Input.

The study made its TCR cDNA through 5'RACE template switching. That step introduced a universal primer site along with UMIs. Each CDR3 protein is one row after TCRdb ran MiXCR on the 5' RACE reads. The sample records about 550,000 distinct CDR3 sequences, over 15% being singletons. V shed 8 bases and J shed 3 bases, with 14 bases lying between them. The length of the CDR3 is 14 residues. Germline CDR1 MNHNS, CDR2 SASEGT. Overall study findings and caveats: CD4 and CD8 compartments shared a small share of clonotypes, likely from convergent recombination. Most clones from primary vaccination resurfaced after the booster (around 97% CD4, approximately 88% CD8).

The origin of this receptor is a man aged 25 to 45 who received the YFV17D yellow fever vaccine. Specimen: PBMCs, collected 15 days after the yellow fever booster vaccination. The V gene is TRBV6-1, the J gene TRBJ1-5; D possibly corresponds to TRBD1 (5 bases). Here the CDR3 DNA reads TGTGCCAGCGGGGCCGTCGGCACCAATCAGCCCCAGCATTTT. This translates into CASGAVGTNQPQHF.